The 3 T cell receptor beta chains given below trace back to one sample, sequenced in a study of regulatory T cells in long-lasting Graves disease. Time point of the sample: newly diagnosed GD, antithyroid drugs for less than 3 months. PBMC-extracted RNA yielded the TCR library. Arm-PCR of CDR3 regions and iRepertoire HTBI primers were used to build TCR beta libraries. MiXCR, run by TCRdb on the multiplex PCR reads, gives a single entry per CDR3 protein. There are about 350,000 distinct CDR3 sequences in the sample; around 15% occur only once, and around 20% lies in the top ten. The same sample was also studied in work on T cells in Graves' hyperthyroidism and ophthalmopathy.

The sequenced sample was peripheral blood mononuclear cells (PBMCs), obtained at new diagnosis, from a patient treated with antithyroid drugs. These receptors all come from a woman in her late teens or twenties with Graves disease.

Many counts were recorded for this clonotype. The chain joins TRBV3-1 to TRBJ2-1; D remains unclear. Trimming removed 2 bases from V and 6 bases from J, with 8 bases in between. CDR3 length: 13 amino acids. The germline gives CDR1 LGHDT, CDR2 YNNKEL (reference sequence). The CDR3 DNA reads TGTGCCAGCAGCCAACTAGAAGGCAATGAGCAGTTCTTC. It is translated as CASSQLEGNEQFF.

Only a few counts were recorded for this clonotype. The CDR3 loop reads CSARGLARHPETQYF. The CDR3 nucleotides are TGCAGTGCTAGAGGACTAGCGCGACATCCAGAGACCCAGTACTTC. The V and J genes are TRBV20-1 and TRBJ2-5, with 8 nucleotides matching TRBD2. V lost 1 base to trimming and J lost 4 bases; unmatched junction nucleotides: 8. Per germline, CDR1 DFQATT and CDR2 SNEGSKA (reference sequence). The CDR3 extends over 15 amino acids.

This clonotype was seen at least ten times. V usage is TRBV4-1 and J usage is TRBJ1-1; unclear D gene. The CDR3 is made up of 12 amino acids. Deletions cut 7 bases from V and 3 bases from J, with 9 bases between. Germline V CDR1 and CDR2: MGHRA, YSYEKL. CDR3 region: CASKTAYTEAFF. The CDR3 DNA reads TGCGCCAGCAAAACCGCCTACACTGAAGCTTTCTTT.